This passage covers 27 T cell receptor beta chains from one sample sequenced in a study of CD8+CD57+ T cells in acquired aplastic anemia. Profiling that covered TCR beta VDJ and CDR3 relied on genomic DNA as its template. TCRdb reprocessed the reads via MiXCR and lists one record per CDR3 protein. This table holds some 180,000 distinct CDR3 sequences, roughly three fifths found once. Individuals selected for sequencing had exhibited CD8+CD57+ cell expansion on flow cytometry. The sequencing sample was made of sorted CD4+, CD8+, or CD8+CD57+ T cells (not recorded which) from PBMCs. All receptors come from a human donor with aplastic anemia.

The table lists this clonotype with many counts. The chain carries TRBV13 and TRBJ2-5, with D possibly being TRBD1 (5 bases). The CDR3 contains 14 residues. V gave up 0 bases and J gave up 1 base, with 6 bases separating them. Germline CDR1 is PRHDT and CDR2 is FYEKMQ (reference sequence). For the CDR3, the DNA is TGTGCCAGCAGCTTAGGAAGGGGCCAAGAGACCCAGTACTTC. Amino acid sequence: CASSLGRGQETQYF.

This clonotype was seen repeatedly, ten times or more. The rearrangement uses TRBV14 and TRBJ1-1; D remains ambiguous. The V end was cut by 0 bases, the J end by 4 bases, with 12 bases between. Germline lookup yields CDR1 SGHDN and CDR2 FVKESK. The CDR3 has 15 residues. The CDR3 region is CASSQDSGRFTEAFF. CDR3 nucleotides: TGTGCCAGCAGCCAAGATTCGGGGAGATTCACTGAAGCTTTCTTT.

This clonotype was observed once. V usage is TRBV25-1 and J usage is TRBJ2-3; D gene uncertain. V was pared by 1 base and J by 4 bases, with 12 bases between. Germline CDR1 is MGHDK and CDR2 is SYGVNS. This CDR3 spans 15 amino acids. The CDR3 coding sequence is TGTGCCAGCAGTGAATCGAATAGAGGCGCAGATACGCAGTATTTT. It yields the protein CASSESNRGADTQYF.

This clonotype was picked up one time. The chain joins TRBV20-1 to TRBJ1-1, with a possible D match to TRBD1 (5 bases). Germline CDR1 DFQATT, CDR2 SNEGSKA (reference sequence). V was trimmed by 0 bases and J by 3 bases, leaving 11 bases between them. The CDR3 totals 14 residues. The CDR3 sequence: CSARDIRGHTEAFF. The CDR3 DNA sequence: TGCAGTGCTAGAGATATCCGGGGCCACACTGAAGCTTTCTTT.

This clonotype occurred many times. The chain combines TRBV19 with TRBJ2-1, with D possibly called TRBD1 or TRBD2 (5 bases each). The germline V gene encodes CDR1 LNHDA and CDR2 SQIVND (reference sequence). CDR3 length: 15 residues. Trimming removed 5 bases at V and 3 bases at J, with 14 bases between. The CDR3: CASSVPGTDYNEQFF. The CDR3 DNA reads TGTGCCAGTAGTGTTCCCGGGACGGACTACAATGAGCAGTTCTTC. The entire variable domain, with the rest obtained from reference TRBV19 and TRBJ2-1, is as follows: DGGITQSPKYLFRKEGQNVTLSCEQNLNHDAMYWYRQDPGQGLRLIYYSQIVNDFQKGDIAEGYSVSREKKESFPLTVTSAQKNPTAFYLCASSVPGTDYNEQFFGPGTRLTVL.

In its sample, this clonotype was seen many times. V and J are TRBV12-3 or TRBV12-4 and TRBJ2-2; no firm D call. This CDR3 is built from 13 residues. Deletions cut 1 base from V and 3 bases from J, with 3 bases between. As DNA, the CDR3 is TGTGCCAGCAGTTTAGGAGACACCGGGGAGCTGTTTTTT. It yields the protein CASSLGDTGELFF.

J is TRBJ2-7 and V is TRBV5-1, with 11 bases matching TRBD1. This CDR3 region has 14 residues. V lost 5 bases, J lost 9 bases, and 10 bases stayed unmatched. Germline CDR1 and CDR2: SGHRS and YFSETQ. CDR3 sequence: CASSDGTGGSGQYF. In DNA form, the CDR3 reads TGCGCCAGCAGTGACGGGACAGGGGGATCGGGGCAGTACTTC.

This clonotype was recorded many times. The J gene is TRBJ2-2, the V gene TRBV19; 7 nucleotides line up with TRBD1. This CDR3 region has 18 residues. The V and J ends lost 3 bases and 3 bases, in that order; junction bases with no gene match: 13. The germline gives CDR1 LNHDA, CDR2 SQIVND (reference sequence). The CDR3 sequence is CASSIPGQSIHYTGELFF. The DNA of the CDR3 is TGTGCCAGTAGTATTCCGGGACAGTCGATCCACTACACCGGGGAGCTGTTTTTT.

A few counts support this clonotype. The genes are TRBV7-2 and TRBJ2-7; D perhaps matches TRBD2 (5 bases). Trimming shortened V by 1 base and J by 6 bases, and 13 bases separated the two germline ends. This CDR3 region has 14 residues. CDR1 and CDR2 from the germline V gene are SGHTA and FQGNSA. The CDR3 here is CASSLGSGSGEQYF. The CDR3 DNA is TGTGCCAGCAGCTTAGGTTCGGGCAGCGGCGAGCAGTACTTC.

The V gene is TRBV24-1, the J gene TRBJ2-5, with 7 nucleotides matching TRBD2. Trimming cost V 11 bases and J 5 bases; bases outside gene matches: 13. CDR3 length: 14 amino acids. CDR1 and CDR2 (germline): KGHDR, SFDVKD. As DNA, the CDR3 is TGTGCCAGCAGATACCGTCGGGAGGCGGAGACCCAGTACTTC. Amino acid sequence: CASRYRREAETQYF.

This clonotype appeared many times. The V call is TRBV6-5, the J call TRBJ1-5; the D gene is possibly TRBD1 (5 bases). The CDR3 extends over 15 amino acids. Germline V gene lookup returns CDR1 MNHEY and CDR2 SVGAGI. V lost 5 bases and J lost 1, with 12 bases in between. The CDR3 DNA sequence: TGTGCCAGCAGTGTCGCGGGGCTCAGCAATCAGCCCCAGCATTTT. Amino acid sequence: CASSVAGLSNQPQHF.

The chain recombines TRBV6-5 with TRBJ2-7; unclear D gene. The CDR3 totals 14 residues. Germline V gene lookup returns CDR1 MNHEY and CDR2 SVGAGI. V gave up 6 bases and J gave up 0 bases, with 12 bases separating them. The CDR3 coding sequence is TGTGCCAGCAGCCGACGTCGAGACTCCTACGAGCAGTACTTC. Its protein product is CASSRRRDSYEQYF.

This clonotype has only a few counts. The chain links TRBV10-2 to TRBJ2-7; TRBD1 is a possible D gene (5 bases). The CDR3 runs to 14 residues. Trimming removed 0 bases from V and 3 bases from J, with 9 bases in between. CDR1 and CDR2 from the germline V gene are WSHSY and SAAADI. The CDR3 DNA follows: TGCGCCAGCAGTGAGTCAGGGGCAGTCTACGAGCAGTACTTC. Its protein is CASSESGAVYEQYF.

This rearrangement joins TRBV7-9 to TRBJ1-1; 9 bases match TRBD1. In germline, CDR1 is SEHNR, CDR2 FQNEAQ (reference sequence). V was pared by 5 bases and J by 5 bases, with 9 bases of the junction left unmatched. This CDR3 spans 15 amino acids. The CDR3 coding sequence is TGTGCCAGCAGCCCCCCGACAGGGGGTTGGACTGAAGCTTTCTTT. Protein sequence: CASSPPTGGWTEAFF.

This clonotype was recorded many times. The rearrangement uses TRBV7-8 and TRBJ1-5; the D is unclear. V was shortened by 1 base and J by 0 bases, with 13 bases between the two germline ends. The CDR3 spans 17 residues. Germline CDR1 reads SGHVS; CDR2 reads FQNEAQ. CDR3 region: CASSLDSLAYSNQPQHF. The CDR3 coding sequence is TGTGCCAGCAGCTTAGACAGTTTAGCCTATAGCAATCAGCCCCAGCATTTT.

The V call is TRBV29-1, the J call TRBJ1-2; 9 bases line up with TRBD1. Germline V lookup: CDR1 SQVTM, CDR2 ANQGSEA. The CDR3 extends over 13 amino acids. The trim removed 7 bases at V and 4 bases at J, leaving 7 bases unmatched. CDR3 sequence: CSARTGEFYGYTF. The CDR3 region has the DNA TGCAGCGCCCGGACAGGGGAATTCTATGGCTACACCTTC.

The chain uses TRBV7-9 and TRBJ2-1; TRBD1 matches 11 bases. V gave up 5 bases and J gave up 9 bases; unmatched junction bases: 3. In germline, CDR1 is SEHNR, CDR2 FQNEAQ (reference sequence). The CDR3 contains 13 residues. Here the CDR3 DNA reads TGTGCCAGCAGCCACGGGACAGGGGGTGAGCAGTTCTTC. Its protein is CASSHGTGGEQFF. Full variable domain (outside the CDR3, taken from reference TRBV7-9 and TRBJ2-1): DTGVSQNPRHKITKRGQNVTFRCDPISEHNRLYWYRQTLGQGPEFLTYFQNEAQLEKSRLLSDRFSAERPKGSFSTLEIQRTEQGDSAMYLCASSHGTGGEQFFGPGTRLTVL.

The rearrangement uses TRBV6-1 and TRBJ2-7; 9 bases line up with TRBD1. Germline V gene sequence: CDR1 MNHNS, CDR2 SASEGT. The CDR3 runs 15 residues. The J segment lost 4 bases and the V segment lost 4 bases, leaving 8 bases of the junction unmatched. CDR3 coding DNA: TGTGCCAGCAGTGTACAGGGACAGGGACATTACGAGCAGTACTTC. It encodes CASSVQGQGHYEQYF.

This chain uses TRBV29-1 with TRBJ2-7, with 9 bases aligning to TRBD1. This CDR3 is built from 13 residues. Trimming removed 5 bases from V and 4 bases from J; junction bases left unmatched: 6. Germline V CDR1 and CDR2: SQVTM, ANQGSEA. The CDR3 nucleotides read TGCAGCGTTTCGATGGACAGGGGATACGAGCAGTACTTC. This codes for CSVSMDRGYEQYF.

The CDR3: CASSHVRDPDNEQFF. The CDR3 DNA reads TGCGCCAGCAGCCACGTCCGGGACCCTGACAATGAGCAGTTCTTC. The chain employs TRBV4-3 and TRBJ2-1, with D tentatively TRBD1 or TRBD2 (5 bases each). CDR1 LGHNA and CDR2 YSLEER come from the germline V gene. This CDR3 has 15 amino acids. The germline V and J ends were trimmed by 3 bases and 5 bases, with 14 bases remaining between them.

With respect to this clonotype: A junction end diverges from the germline sequence, so it may reflect a read error. The rearrangement uses TRBV10-3 and TRBJ2-5; D is possibly TRBD2 (6 bases). Germline-derived CDR1 and CDR2 are ENHRY and SYGVKD. The CDR3 runs to 13 residues. For the CDR3, the DNA is TGTGCCACACACTCGGGGGTGACGGAGACCAAGTACTTC. Amino acids: CATHSGVTETKYF.

The V call is TRBV19, the J call TRBJ1-2; the match to TRBD1 covers 9 bases. CDR1 and CDR2 (germline): LNHDA, SQIVND (reference sequence). The CDR3 has 15 residues. V trimming: 10 bases; J trimming: 0 bases; junction bases outside the gene matches: 9. CDR3 loop: CAIRGQGLANYGYTF. Written as DNA, the CDR3 is TGTGCCATCAGGGGACAGGGACTAGCTAACTATGGCTACACCTTC.

This clonotype was counted once. The chain links TRBV2 to TRBJ2-1; perhaps TRBD1 as D (6 bases). Between the trimmed V and J ends, which lost 7 bases and 10 bases, there was a span of 20 bases. CDR1 is SNHLY and CDR2 is FYNNEI in the germline V gene. CDR3 length: 14 amino acids. CDR3 region: CASNRDQAIWEQFF. CDR3 nucleotide sequence: TGTGCCAGCAACAGGGACCAGGCAATTTGGGAGCAGTTCTTC. The complete variable domain, with remaining parts taken from reference TRBV2 and TRBJ2-1, reads EPEVTQTPSHQVTQMGQEVILRCVPISNHLYFYWYRQILGQKVEFLVSFYNNEISEKSEIFDDQFSVERPDGSNFTLKIRSTKLEDSAMYFCASNRDQAIWEQFFGPGTRLTVL.

V and J are TRBV20-1 and TRBJ1-4, with TRBD1 identical over 8 bases. Germline assignment: CDR1 DFQATT and CDR2 SNEGSKA (reference sequence). This CDR3 spans 15 amino acids. With V trimmed by 3 bases and J by 7 bases, 10 bases remained unmatched. The CDR3 region is CSASRPGQESEKLFF. CDR3 DNA: TGCAGTGCTAGTCGCCCGGGACAGGAATCTGAAAAACTGTTTTTT.

This sequence joins TRBV10-3 and TRBJ2-7; TRBD2 agrees at 9 bases. The ends lost 3 bases at V and 2 bases at J; junction bases unmatched: 11. The germline V gene encodes CDR1 ENHRY and CDR2 SYGVKD. The CDR3 extends over 17 amino acids. The CDR3 DNA is TGTGCCATCAGTGACTCGATCTCGGAGCGGGGGGCCTACGAGCAGTACTTC. It codes for CAISDSISERGAYEQYF.

The J gene is TRBJ1-1, the V gene TRBV10-3, with unresolved D. The CDR3 has 13 residues. The V gene's germline CDR1 is ENHRY and CDR2 SYGVKD. Between the trimmed V and J ends, which lost 4 bases and 11 bases, there was a span of 17 bases. CDR3 sequence (DNA): TGTGCCATCAGTGTCGGGCTTTCCGATGGGGCTTTCTTT. Protein: CAISVGLSDGAFF.

CDR3 residues: CAISPRTSGVLNEQFF. As DNA, the CDR3 is TGTGCCATCAGTCCAAGGACTAGCGGGGTTTTGAATGAGCAGTTCTTC. This chain links TRBV10-3 with TRBJ2-1, with 12 bases fitting TRBD2. The CDR3 spans 16 residues. The V segment lost 5 bases and the J segment 7 bases; nucleotides outside the gene matches: 9. Germline loops: CDR1 ENHRY, CDR2 SYGVKD.